Given below is one T cell receptor beta chain in context. This record belongs to a study of blood T cells in healthy people across ages. The CDR3 has 15 residues. Germline loops: CDR1 ENHRY, CDR2 SYGVKD. Trimming pared 6 bases from V and 1 base from J, leaving 16 bases between. The use of a sample-barcoded 5' primer and a J-beta primer mix characterized a second PCR of roughly 6 to 11 cycles. TCRdb re-derived calls from the 5' RACE reads in MiXCR, one entry per CDR3 protein. The data show just under 550,000 distinct CDR3 sequences, under 30% seen once. These same records also appear under a second study, on T cells of mothers and their children.

The chain couples TRBV10-3 to TRBJ2-7, with D tentatively TRBD1 (6 bases). The TCR comes from a boy aged 10-17 years in good health. Sequenced material: blood. As DNA, the CDR3 is TGTGCCATCAGGGGGGCCCAAACAGGATCCTACGAGCAGTACTTC. Its protein is CAIRGAQTGSYEQYF.